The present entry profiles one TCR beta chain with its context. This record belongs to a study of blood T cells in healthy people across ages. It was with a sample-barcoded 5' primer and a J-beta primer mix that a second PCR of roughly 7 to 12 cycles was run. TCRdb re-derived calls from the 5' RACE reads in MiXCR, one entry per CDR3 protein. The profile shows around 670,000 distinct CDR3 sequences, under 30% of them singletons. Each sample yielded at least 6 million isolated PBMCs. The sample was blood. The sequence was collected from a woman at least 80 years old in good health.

The CDR3 sequence: CASSPEAGIIYEQYF. In DNA form, the CDR3 reads TGTGCCAGCAGCCCAGAAGCGGGGATCATCTACGAGCAGTACTTC. The rearrangement uses TRBV5-4 and TRBJ2-7, with 7 positions matching TRBD2. Germline V gene sequence: CDR1 SGHNT, CDR2 YYREEE (reference sequence). V lost 4 bases to trimming and J lost 3 bases; unmatched junction nucleotides: 10. The CDR3 spans 15 residues.